The T cell receptor (beta chain) described here comes from a study of shared clonotypes between healthy human individuals. A note on this clone: A read error may produce the germline difference seen at one junction end.

CD8 cells regarded as naive lacked CD45RO, were positively chosen for CCR7, and omitted terminally differentiated effector memory CD45RA+ cells. The data were produced by immunoSEQ multiplex PCR, yet TCRdb's version contains in-frame clones alone and is incomplete. Among more than 2 million clones listed, about 94% were seen once. What was sequenced was naive CD8+ T cells sorted from blood. This TCR derives from a man younger than 30 in good health.

This CDR3 is CAAEGDLTNTQYF. CDR3 nucleotide sequence: TGTGCCGCGGAGGGGGACCTCACAAATACGCAGTATTTT. The rearrangement uses TRBV5-4 and TRBJ2-3, with D perhaps being TRBD1 or TRBD2 (6 bases each). The germline CDR1 and CDR2 sequences are SGHNT and YYREEE (reference sequence). The CDR3 spans 13 residues. Full variable domain (remainder filled in from reference TRBV5-4 and TRBJ2-3): ETGVTQSPTHLIKTRGQQVTLRCSSQSGHNTVSWYQQALGQGPQFIFQYYREEENGRGNFPPRFSGLQFPNYSSELNVNALELDDSALYLCAAEGDLTNTQYFGPGTRLTVL.